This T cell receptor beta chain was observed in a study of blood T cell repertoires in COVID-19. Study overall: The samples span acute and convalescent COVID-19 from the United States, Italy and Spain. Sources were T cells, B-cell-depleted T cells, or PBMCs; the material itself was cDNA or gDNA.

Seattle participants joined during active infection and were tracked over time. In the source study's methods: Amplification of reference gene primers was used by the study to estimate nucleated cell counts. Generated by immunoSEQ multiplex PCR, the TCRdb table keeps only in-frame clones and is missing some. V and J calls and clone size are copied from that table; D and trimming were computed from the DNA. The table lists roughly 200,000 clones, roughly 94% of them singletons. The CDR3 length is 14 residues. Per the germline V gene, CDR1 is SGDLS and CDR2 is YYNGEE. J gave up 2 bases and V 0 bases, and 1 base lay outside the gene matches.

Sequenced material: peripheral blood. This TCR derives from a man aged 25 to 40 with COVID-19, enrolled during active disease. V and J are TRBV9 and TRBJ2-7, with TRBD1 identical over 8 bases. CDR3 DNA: TGTGCCAGCAGCGTAGGGACAGGGCCCTACGAGCAGTACTTC. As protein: CASSVGTGPYEQYF.